The 6 T cell receptor beta chains in this list originate from one sample, sequenced in a study of graft-versus-host responses after intestinal transplantation. Here immunoSEQ multiplex PCR was the method, and the copy in TCRdb shows in-frame clones only, minus some. The table has approximately 24,000 clones, 90% to 95% seen once. The input for sequencing was PBMCs, taken approximately 32 days after intestinal transplant. All receptors come from a human patient who received an intestinal transplant, so some T cells may come from the graft donor.

This clone was seen a single time. The chain uses TRBV7-9 and TRBJ2-7; no firm D call. Germline V gene data show CDR1 as SEHNR and CDR2 as FQNEAQ (reference sequence). The CDR3 is made up of 15 amino acids. V was trimmed by 5 bases and J by 2 bases, leaving 16 bases between them. Here the CDR3 DNA reads TGTGCCAGCAGCGTCGGTGGGCCTGTAGCCTACGAGCAGTACTTC. The encoded protein is CASSVGGPVAYEQYF.

The rearrangement joins TRBV6-6 to TRBJ2-5; 11 bases match TRBD2. The V segment lost 6 bases and the J segment 4 bases; nucleotides outside the gene matches: 7. CDR1 and CDR2 from the germline V gene are MNHNY and SVGAGI (reference sequence). The CDR3 consists of 15 residues. In DNA, the CDR3 is TGTGCCAGCAGAAGACTAGCGGGATGGGGAGAGACCCAGTACTTC. Amino acids: CASRRLAGWGETQYF.

The CDR3: CASSGMGETQYF. CDR3 DNA: TGTGCCAGCAGCGGGATGGGGGAGACCCAGTACTTC. The rearrangement links TRBV9 to TRBJ2-5; D is uncertain. The CDR3 covers 12 residues. Germline V gene data show CDR1 as SGDLS and CDR2 as YYNGEE. The ends were cut back, 3 bases at V and 5 bases at J, with 8 bases in the middle.

The rearrangement links TRBV6-6 to TRBJ2-7; D gene unclear. Germline V CDR1 and CDR2: MNHNY, SVGAGI (reference sequence). Trimming cost V 7 bases and J 5 bases, with 9 bases left between them. The CDR3 consists of 11 residues. The CDR3 loop is CASTTLNEQYF. The CDR3, as DNA: TGTGCCAGCACGACCCTTAACGAGCAGTACTTC.

This clone has only a few counts. The V and J genes are TRBV7-2 and TRBJ2-7; no clear D. This CDR3 is 13 amino acids long. Looked up from germline, CDR1 is SGHTA and CDR2 is FQGNSA. V lost 2 bases to trimming and J lost 4 bases, with 9 bases between them. The chain's CDR3 is CASSLRSPYEQYF. The DNA for the CDR3 is TGTGCCAGCAGCTTACGTTCCCCTTACGAGCAGTACTTC.

This sequence joins TRBV29-1 and TRBJ1-1; TRBD1 matches 8 bases. CDR1 and CDR2 from the germline V gene are SQVTM and ANQGSEA. CDR3 length equals 13 residues. Trimming at V came to 6 bases and at J to 6 bases, leaving 9 bases not matched to a gene. The CDR3 region is CSVRTGRGAEAFF. In DNA form, the CDR3 reads TGCAGCGTCCGGACAGGGCGGGGGGCTGAAGCTTTCTTT.